The 30 T cell receptor beta chains in this list originate from one sample, sequenced in a study of T cell responses to AZD1222 COVID-19 vaccine. Generated by immunoSEQ multiplex PCR, the TCRdb table keeps only in-frame clones and is missing some. The sample has about 96,000 clones; approximately 87% are singletons. The specimen was peripheral blood, collected on day 0 of AZD1222 vaccination. Receptor source: an adult in good health.

The chain employs TRBV20-1 and TRBJ2-7, with D uncertain. Germline V CDR1 and CDR2: DFQATT, SNEGSKA (reference sequence). V lost 3 bases and J lost 2, with 2 bases in between. This CDR3 comprises 10 residues. The CDR3 loop is CSASAYEQYF. CDR3 in DNA: TGCAGTGCTAGTGCCTACGAGCAGTACTTC.

This clone was seen a single time. This chain links TRBV13 with TRBJ2-7, with D perhaps TRBD2 (7 bases). Trimming took off 7 bases at V and 1 base at J, with 11 bases between the two ends. Germline CDR1 is PRHDT and CDR2 is FYEKMQ (reference sequence). This CDR3 comprises 13 residues. CDR3 sequence (DNA): TGTGCCAGCACCGGGGGGCCTTCCTACGAGCAGTACTTC. This codes for CASTGGPSYEQYF.

The chain couples TRBV28 to TRBJ2-1, with TRBD2 identical over 12 bases. CDR1 MDHEN and CDR2 SYDVKM come from the germline V gene. This CDR3 contains 15 residues. V shed 2 bases and J 8 bases; nucleotides not matched to a gene: 4. CDR3 loop: CASSLTSGRRDEQFF. In nucleotides, the CDR3 is TGTGCCAGCAGTTTAACTAGCGGGAGGAGGGATGAGCAGTTCTTC.

The chain couples TRBV7-2 to TRBJ2-7; D ambiguous. The V end was cut by 4 bases, the J end by 4 bases, with 5 bases between. Germline lookup yields CDR1 SGHTA and CDR2 FQGNSA. The CDR3 spans 11 residues. The CDR3 nucleotides read TGTGCCAGCAGCTCTCTATACGAGCAGTACTTC. Protein sequence: CASSSLYEQYF.

The rearrangement joins TRBV11-3 to TRBJ2-7, with D unresolved. The CDR3 extends over 14 amino acids. Germline CDR1 reads SGHNT; CDR2 reads YENEEA. Trimming left V 0 bases short and J 1 base short, with 7 bases between. The CDR3 sequence is CASSLETHSYEQYF. CDR3 nucleotides: TGTGCCAGCAGCTTAGAAACACATTCCTACGAGCAGTACTTC.

CDR3 in amino acids: CASSTRGGGSGNTIYF. The CDR3 DNA reads TGTGCCAGCAGCACCCGGGGCGGCGGGTCTGGAAACACCATATATTTT. The chain joins TRBV7-2 to TRBJ1-3; weak D call: TRBD1 (5 bases). The CDR3 runs 16 residues. The germline V gene has CDR1 SGHTA and CDR2 FQGNSA. V was cut by 5 bases and J by 1 base, with 15 bases left in between.

The chain uses TRBV3-1 (or the pseudogene TRBV3-2) and TRBJ1-5; 7 positions agree with TRBD1. V lost 2 bases and J lost 6; bases outside the gene matches: 10. CDR1 is LGHDT and CDR2 is YNNKEL in the germline V gene (reference sequence). The length of the CDR3 is 16 residues. The CDR3 DNA is TGTGCCAGCAGCCAACCGGTTGAGGGGGCGGTTCAGCCCCAGCATTTT. Translation: CASSQPVEGAVQPQHF.

The chain combines TRBV28 with TRBJ1-5; 7 bases agree with TRBD1. The CDR3 has 15 amino acids. J gave up 1 base and V 2 bases, and 2 bases lay outside the gene matches. The germline CDR1 and CDR2 sequences are MDHEN and SYDVKM. CDR3 nucleotides: TGTGCCAGCAGTTTAGGGACAGAAAGCAATCAGCCCCAGCATTTT. Translation: CASSLGTESNQPQHF.

The V and J genes are TRBV9 and TRBJ2-1; possibly TRBD2 for D (6 bases). V was shortened by 0 bases and J by 13 bases, with 14 bases between the two germline ends. CDR1 and CDR2 from the germline V gene are SGDLS and YYNGEE. The CDR3 runs to 13 residues. The CDR3 bases are TGTGCCAGCAGCGTAGGGGGAGATAGCGGTCAGTTCTTC. This sequence encodes CASSVGGDSGQFF.

This sequence joins TRBV4-2 and TRBJ1-1; possible D gene TRBD1, 5 bases. The CDR3 runs to 14 residues. Germline assignment: CDR1 LGHNA and CDR2 YNFKEQ. V lost 2 bases and J 9 bases, leaving 16 bases between the germline ends. In nucleotides, the CDR3 is TGTGCCAGCAGCCAATTGGGGGGAACGGGGAAAGCTTTCTTT. It codes for CASSQLGGTGKAFF.

This clone was found once. The chain employs TRBV7-2 and TRBJ2-7; 7 nucleotides agree with TRBD2. V was clipped by 5 bases and J by 1 base; unmatched bases: 11. Germline V gene data show CDR1 as SGHTA and CDR2 as FQGNSA. This CDR3 spans 16 amino acids. The CDR3 bases are TGTGCCAGCAGCCGGGCGGGCGCGGGAGCTTCCTACGAGCAGTACTTC. Its protein is CASSRAGAGASYEQYF.

This clone came up once. The chain uses TRBV28 and TRBJ2-7; D gene uncertain. Germline CDR1 and CDR2: MDHEN and SYDVKM. The germline V and J ends were trimmed by 4 bases and 0 bases, with 1 base remaining between them. The CDR3 consists of 11 residues. In DNA form, the CDR3 reads TGTGCCAGCAGTTCCTCCTACGAGCAGTACTTC. Its protein product is CASSSSYEQYF.

The chain recombines TRBV6-5 with TRBJ2-1; 10 bases are shared with TRBD2. Germline trimming cut 2 bases from V and 10 bases from J; bases unmatched to any gene: 11. The germline gives CDR1 MNHEY, CDR2 SVGAGI. The CDR3 sequence is 16 residues long. In DNA, the CDR3 is TGTGCCAGCAGTTACGGGCTAGCGGGAGCCATTACCGAGCAGTTCTTC. The encoded protein is CASSYGLAGAITEQFF.

J is TRBJ2-7 and V is TRBV30; no definite D call. The V end was cut by 0 bases, the J end by 6 bases, with 12 bases between. The CDR3 consists of 13 residues. Germline CDR1 is GTSNPN and CDR2 is SVGIG (reference sequence). The CDR3 loop reads CAWSVSLVGEQYF. For the CDR3, the DNA is TGTGCCTGGAGTGTAAGTCTAGTCGGCGAGCAGTACTTC. The whole variable domain, remainder taken from reference TRBV30 and TRBJ2-7, is SQTIHQWPATLVQPVGSPLSLECTVEGTSNPNLYWYRQAAGRGLQLLFYSVGIGQISSEVPQNLSASRPQDRQFILSSKKLLLSDSGFYLCAWSVSLVGEQYFGPGTRLTVT.

This sequence joins TRBV20-1 and TRBJ2-1; D may correspond to TRBD1 or TRBD2 (5 bases each). Germline-derived CDR1 and CDR2 are DFQATT and SNEGSKA (reference sequence). With 3 bases removed from V and 10 bases from J, the gap between germline ends came to 16 bases. This CDR3 has 13 residues. As DNA, the CDR3 is TGCAGTGCTAGTGGGACCCGCGCTGGGGAGCAGTTCTTC. Protein product: CSASGTRAGEQFF.

The chain has TRBV7-2 and TRBJ2-7, with 9 positions matching TRBD2. The CDR3 is made up of 15 amino acids. J gave up 9 bases and V 4 bases, and 13 bases lay outside the gene matches. The germline gives CDR1 SGHTA, CDR2 FQGNSA. Here the CDR3 reads CASSSVVGAGGWQYF. DNA for the CDR3: TGTGCCAGCAGCTCCGTCGTTGGAGCGGGAGGCTGGCAGTACTTC.

This clone has a single count. The chain has TRBV5-6 and TRBJ2-1; 10 nucleotides line up with TRBD1. The CDR3 consists of 15 residues. Looked up from germline, CDR1 is SGHDT and CDR2 is YYEEEE. The V gene end was trimmed by 3 bases and the J gene end by 5 bases; junction bases not matched to a gene: 5. The CDR3 here is CASSSGTGDDNEQFF. Written as DNA, the CDR3 is TGTGCCAGCAGCTCCGGGACAGGGGATGACAATGAGCAGTTCTTC.

The chain couples TRBV9 to TRBJ2-2; D not resolved. The CDR3 runs to 13 residues. CDR1 and CDR2 from the germline V gene are SGDLS and YYNGEE. The germline V and J ends were trimmed by 3 bases and 4 bases, with 7 bases remaining between them. The CDR3 loop reads CASSARPTGELFF. In nucleotides, the CDR3 is TGTGCCAGCAGCGCAAGGCCCACCGGGGAGCTGTTTTTT.

The chain links TRBV7-2 to TRBJ2-1, with TRBD2 matching over 11 bases. After removal of 2 bases from V and 6 bases from J, the junction contained 9 bases not matched to a gene. The CDR3 runs 17 residues. The germline V gene encodes CDR1 SGHTA and CDR2 FQGNSA. The CDR3: CASSLMSGTSGSNEQFF. CDR3 sequence (DNA): TGTGCCAGCAGCTTAATGTCTGGTACTAGCGGGAGCAATGAGCAGTTCTTC.

The rearrangement uses TRBV3-1 (or the pseudogene TRBV3-2) and TRBJ1-1; D is uncertain. The germline V and J ends were trimmed by 6 bases and 1 base, with 9 bases remaining between them. Germline V lookup: CDR1 LGHDT, CDR2 YNNKEL (reference sequence). The CDR3 totals 13 residues. The CDR3, as DNA: TGTGCCAGCAGACCGGCCAAGAACACTGAAGCTTTCTTT. This translates into CASRPAKNTEAFF.

This chain joins TRBV28 and TRBJ2-1; 12 bases map to TRBD2. The CDR3 runs to 18 residues. Germline values: CDR1 MDHEN, CDR2 SYDVKM. J gave up 0 bases and V 7 bases, and 10 bases lay outside the gene matches. The chain's CDR3 is CASNGLAGKSPSYNEQFF. For the CDR3, the DNA is TGTGCCAGCAACGGACTAGCGGGGAAAAGCCCCTCCTACAATGAGCAGTTCTTC.

The chain carries TRBV7-2 and TRBJ1-1, with no clear D. With 0 bases removed from V and 0 bases from J, the gap between germline ends came to 5 bases. Germline V CDR1 and CDR2: SGHTA, FQGNSA. This CDR3 has 14 residues. The CDR3 reads CASSLASMNTEAFF. DNA of the CDR3: TGTGCCAGCAGCTTAGCTTCAATGAACACTGAAGCTTTCTTT.

V and J are TRBV5-1 and TRBJ2-6; D gene unclear. The CDR3 has 14 amino acids. Germline values: CDR1 SGHRS, CDR2 YFSETQ. V lost 1 base, J lost 3 bases, and 5 bases lay in between. In DNA form, the CDR3 reads TGCGCCAGCAGCTTGATTGGTGGGGCCAACGTCCTGACTTTC. Translating it yields CASSLIGGANVLTF.

This clone was observed a handful of times. The V and J genes are TRBV19 and TRBJ2-7; 9 bases are shared with TRBD1. The CDR3 consists of 13 residues. Unmatched junction bases numbered 3, after V lost 4 bases and J lost 5 bases. CDR1 and CDR2 (germline): LNHDA, SQIVND (reference sequence). CDR3 protein: CASSTDRGDEQYF. The DNA of the CDR3 is TGTGCCAGTAGTACGGACAGGGGCGACGAGCAGTACTTC. Complete variable domain (other parts from reference TRBV19 and TRBJ2-7): DGGITQSPKYLFRKEGQNVTLSCEQNLNHDAMYWYRQDPGQGLRLIYYSQIVNDFQKGDIAEGYSVSREKKESFPLTVTSAQKNPTAFYLCASSTDRGDEQYFGPGTRLTVT.

The genes are TRBV23-1 and TRBJ1-2; unclear D gene. TRBV23-1 is an open reading frame, and its role is uncertain. Trimming stripped 2 bases from V and 4 bases from J, with 11 bases between. The CDR3 spans 14 residues. In DNA, the CDR3 is TGCGCCAGCAGTCAACGGACCCGACCCTATGGCTACACCTTC. It codes for CASSQRTRPYGYTF.

This chain links TRBV28 with TRBJ1-3; D is possibly TRBD1 (6 bases). With 3 bases removed from V and 2 bases from J, the gap between germline ends came to 11 bases. The CDR3 covers 15 residues. The germline V gene encodes CDR1 MDHEN and CDR2 SYDVKM. Written as DNA, the CDR3 is TGTGCCAGCAGTTTGGGGGGCGCGGCTGGAAACACCATATATTTT. This codes for CASSLGGAAGNTIYF.

This chain uses TRBV21-1 with TRBJ2-7; TRBD2, as called in the table, went unchecked against the DNA. TRBV21-1 is designated a pseudogene. This CDR3 has 16 residues. Written as DNA, the CDR3 is TGTGCCAGCAGCAAAAGAAAGTGGGGACTCCCACCCGAGCAGTACTTC. It translates to CASSKRKWGLPPEQYF.

The rearrangement uses TRBV21-1 and TRBJ1-2. TRBV21-1 represents a pseudogene. The CDR3 length is 13 residues. The CDR3 DNA reads as TGTGCCAGCAGCAAACCACCGAGGGGTGGCTACACCTTC. As protein: CASSKPPRGGYTF.

The CDR3 here is CASSYASGGSSPLHF. The DNA of the CDR3 is TGTGCCAGCAGTTACGCGTCGGGGGGATCATCACCCCTCCACTTT. The chain is built from TRBV6-5 and TRBJ1-6; weak D call: TRBD1 (5 bases). Germline V lookup: CDR1 MNHEY, CDR2 SVGAGI. The ends were cut back, 2 bases at V and 10 bases at J, with 15 bases in the middle. CDR3 length: 15 amino acids.

The chain couples TRBV7-8 to TRBJ2-3; no firm D call. CDR1 is SGHVS, CDR2 FQNEAQ, per germline. This CDR3 is 14 amino acids long. Trimming left V 5 bases short and J 5 bases short, with 14 bases between. The CDR3 loop is CASSLGPDLDTQYF. The CDR3 coding sequence is TGTGCCAGCAGCCTCGGACCGGATTTAGATACGCAGTATTTT.